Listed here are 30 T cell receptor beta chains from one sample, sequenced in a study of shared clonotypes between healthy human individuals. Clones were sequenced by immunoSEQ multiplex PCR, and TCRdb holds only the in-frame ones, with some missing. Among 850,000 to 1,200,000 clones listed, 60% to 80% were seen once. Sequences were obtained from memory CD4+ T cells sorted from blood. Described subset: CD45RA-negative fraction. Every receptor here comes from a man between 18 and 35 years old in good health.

The DNA for the CDR3 is TGCGCCAGCAGCTTGGCCCCCGCGCCGGGGGTGATAACTGGCTACACCTTC. Its translation is CASSLAPAPGVITGYTF. The gene calls are TRBV5-1 and TRBJ1-2; perhaps TRBD1 as D (5 bases). V was trimmed by 0 bases and J by 7 bases, leaving 22 bases between them. Germline lookup yields CDR1 SGHRS and CDR2 YFSETQ. CDR3 length: 17 residues.

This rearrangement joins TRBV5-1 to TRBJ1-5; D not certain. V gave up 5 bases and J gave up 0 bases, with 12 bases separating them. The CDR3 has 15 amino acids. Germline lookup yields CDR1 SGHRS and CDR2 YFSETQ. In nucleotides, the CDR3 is TGCGCCAGCAGATCAGACACCTCTAGCAATCAGCCCCAGCATTTT. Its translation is CASRSDTSSNQPQHF.

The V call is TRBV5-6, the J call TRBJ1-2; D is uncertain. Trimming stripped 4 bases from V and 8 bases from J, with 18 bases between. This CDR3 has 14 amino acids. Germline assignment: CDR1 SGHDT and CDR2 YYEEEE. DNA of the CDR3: TGTGCCAGCAGCGCCCTTGTCGGAGCCAAGGGCTACACCTTC. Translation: CASSALVGAKGYTF.

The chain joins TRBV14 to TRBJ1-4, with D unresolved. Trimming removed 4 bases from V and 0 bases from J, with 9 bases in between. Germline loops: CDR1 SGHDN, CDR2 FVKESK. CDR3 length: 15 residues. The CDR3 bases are TGTGCCAGCAGCCGCAACAGCGCAACTAATGAAAAACTGTTTTTT. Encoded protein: CASSRNSATNEKLFF.

CDR3 in DNA: TGTGCCAGCAGCTTAGTCGAGGGAGTCGCCGGGGAGCTGTTTTTT. This sequence encodes CASSLVEGVAGELFF. The chain employs TRBV7-2 and TRBJ2-2, with D possibly matching TRBD2 (5 bases). V was trimmed by 1 base and J by 6 bases, leaving 12 bases between them. This CDR3 region has 15 residues. CDR1 is SGHTA, CDR2 FQGNSA, per germline. The variable domain in full, with the rest retrieved from reference TRBV7-2 and TRBJ2-2, is GAGVSQSPSNKVTEKGKDVELRCDPISGHTALYWYRQSLGQGLEFLIYFQGNSAPDKSGLPSDRFSAERTGGSVSTLTIQRTQQEDSAVYLCASSLVEGVAGELFFGEGSRLTVL.

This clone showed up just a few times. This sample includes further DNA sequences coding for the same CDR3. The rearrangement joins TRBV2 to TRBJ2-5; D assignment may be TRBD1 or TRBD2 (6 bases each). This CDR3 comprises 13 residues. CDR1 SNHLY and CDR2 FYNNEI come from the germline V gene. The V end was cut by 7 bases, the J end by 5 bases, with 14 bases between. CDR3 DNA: TGTGCCAGCATAGGGGGGCCCGGGGAGACCCAGTACTTC. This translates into CASIGGPGETQYF.

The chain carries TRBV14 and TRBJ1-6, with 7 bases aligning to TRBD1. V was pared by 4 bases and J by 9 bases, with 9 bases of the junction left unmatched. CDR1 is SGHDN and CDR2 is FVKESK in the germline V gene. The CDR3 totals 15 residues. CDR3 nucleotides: TGTGCCAGCAGCCCAACACAGGGGAAGACTTCACCCCTCCACTTT. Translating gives CASSPTQGKTSPLHF. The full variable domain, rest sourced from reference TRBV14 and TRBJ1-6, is EAGVTQFPSHSVIEKGQTVTLRCDPISGHDNLYWYRRVMGKEIKFLLHFVKESKQDESGMPNNRFLAERTGGTYSTLKVQPAELEDSGVYFCASSPTQGKTSPLHFGNGTRLTVT.

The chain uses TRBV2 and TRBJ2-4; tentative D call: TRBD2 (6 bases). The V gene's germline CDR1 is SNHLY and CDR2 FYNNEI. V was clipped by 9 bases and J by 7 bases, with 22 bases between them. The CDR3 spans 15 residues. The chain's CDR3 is CASQAGRPDWNIQYF. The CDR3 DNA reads TGTGCCAGTCAAGCGGGCCGCCCGGATTGGAACATTCAGTACTTC.

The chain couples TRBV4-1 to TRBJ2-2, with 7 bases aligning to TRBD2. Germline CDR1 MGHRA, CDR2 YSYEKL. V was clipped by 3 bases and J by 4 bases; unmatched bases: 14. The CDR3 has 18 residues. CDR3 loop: CASSHPGQAGRTTGELFF. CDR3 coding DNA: TGCGCCAGCAGCCATCCAGGCCAAGCGGGGCGAACCACCGGGGAGCTGTTTTTT.

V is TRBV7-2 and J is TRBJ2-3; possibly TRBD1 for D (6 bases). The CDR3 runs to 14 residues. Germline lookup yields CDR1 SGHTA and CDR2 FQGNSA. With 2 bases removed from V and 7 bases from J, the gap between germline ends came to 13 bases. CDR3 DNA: TGTGCCAGCAGCTTAACAGGGTTAGCAAATACGCAGTATTTT. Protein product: CASSLTGLANTQYF.

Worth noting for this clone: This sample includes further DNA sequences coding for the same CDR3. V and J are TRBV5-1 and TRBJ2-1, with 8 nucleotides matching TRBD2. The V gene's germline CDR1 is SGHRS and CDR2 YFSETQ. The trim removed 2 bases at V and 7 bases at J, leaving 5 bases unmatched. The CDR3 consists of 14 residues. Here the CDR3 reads CASSLAGVGNEQFF. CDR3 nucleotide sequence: TGCGCCAGCAGCTTAGCGGGAGTAGGAAATGAGCAGTTCTTC. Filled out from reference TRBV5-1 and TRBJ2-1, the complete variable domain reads KAGVTQTPRYLIKTRGQQVTLSCSPISGHRSVSWYQQTPGQGLQFLFEYFSETQRNKGNFPGRFSGRQFSNSRSEMNVSTLELGDSALYLCASSLAGVGNEQFFGPGTRLTVL.

In DNA, the CDR3 is TGTGCCAGCAGTTTCCTGGGACAGGGCGAAGAGACCCAGTACTTC. Protein: CASSFLGQGEETQYF. The rearrangement joins TRBV27 to TRBJ2-5; 9 positions match TRBD1. Germline V gene sequence: CDR1 MNHEY, CDR2 SMNVEV (reference sequence). The CDR3 extends over 15 amino acids. V shed 3 bases, J shed 3 bases, and the junction held 5 bases outside the gene matches.

In DNA form, the CDR3 reads TGTGCCAGTAGTACTCACATAACGGGGTCAGTGGTCTATGAGCAGTTCTTC. Translating it yields CASSTHITGSVVYEQFF. The genes are TRBV19 and TRBJ2-1; possible D gene TRBD2, 5 bases. Trimming took off 4 bases at V and 8 bases at J, with 24 bases between the two ends. Germline lookup yields CDR1 LNHDA and CDR2 SQIVND (reference sequence). CDR3 length: 17 amino acids.

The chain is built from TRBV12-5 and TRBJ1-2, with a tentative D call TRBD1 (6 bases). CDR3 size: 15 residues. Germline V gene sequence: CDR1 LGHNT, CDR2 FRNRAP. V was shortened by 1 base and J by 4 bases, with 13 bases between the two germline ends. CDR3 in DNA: TGTGCTAGTGGTTTGGGGGGGCAGTCCGTCTATGGCTACACCTTC. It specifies CASGLGGQSVYGYTF.

CDR3 residues: CASSPRAGGEQYF. As DNA, the CDR3 is TGTGCCAGCTCACCACGGGCAGGGGGAGAGCAGTACTTC. The V gene is TRBV18, the J gene TRBJ2-7; TRBD1 matches at 7 bases. V lost 1 base to trimming and J lost 7 bases; unmatched junction nucleotides: 4. Germline CDR1 and CDR2: KGHSH and LQKENI. The CDR3 loop spans 13 amino acids.

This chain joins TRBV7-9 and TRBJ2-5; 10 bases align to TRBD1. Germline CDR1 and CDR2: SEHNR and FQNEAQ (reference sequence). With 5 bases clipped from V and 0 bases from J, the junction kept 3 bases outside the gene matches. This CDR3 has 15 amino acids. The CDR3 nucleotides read TGTGCCAGCAGCCTGGGACAGGGGAACCAAGAGACCCAGTACTTC. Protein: CASSLGQGNQETQYF.

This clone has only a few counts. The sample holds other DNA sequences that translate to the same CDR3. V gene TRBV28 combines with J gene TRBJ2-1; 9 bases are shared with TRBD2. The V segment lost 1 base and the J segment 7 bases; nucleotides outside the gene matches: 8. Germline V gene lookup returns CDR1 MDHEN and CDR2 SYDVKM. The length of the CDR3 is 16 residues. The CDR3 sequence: CASSLYGSGSGNEQFF. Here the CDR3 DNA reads TGTGCCAGCAGTTTATATGGTAGCGGGAGTGGTAATGAGCAGTTCTTC.

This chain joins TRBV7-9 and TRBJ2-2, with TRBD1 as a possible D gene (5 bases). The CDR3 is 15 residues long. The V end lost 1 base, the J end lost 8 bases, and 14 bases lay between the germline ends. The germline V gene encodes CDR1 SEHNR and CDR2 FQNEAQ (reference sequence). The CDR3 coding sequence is TGTGCCAGCAGCTTAGATTCAGGGCGACGAGGGGAGCTGTTTTTT. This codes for CASSLDSGRRGELFF.

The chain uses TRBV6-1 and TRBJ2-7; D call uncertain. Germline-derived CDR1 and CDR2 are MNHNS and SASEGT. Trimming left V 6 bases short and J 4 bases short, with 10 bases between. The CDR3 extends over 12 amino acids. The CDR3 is CASRNSEYEQYF. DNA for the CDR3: TGTGCCAGCAGGAACAGCGAATACGAGCAGTACTTC.

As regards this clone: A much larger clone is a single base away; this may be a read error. CDR3 DNA sequence: TGTGCCAGCTCACTATTCTTGGCAGGAGGAAATTCACCCCTCCACTTT. It encodes CASSLFLAGGNSPLHF. V is TRBV18 and J is TRBJ1-6; the D is unclear. CDR3 length: 16 amino acids. CDR1 is KGHSH, CDR2 LQKENI, per germline. Trimming cost V 4 bases and J 7 bases, with 17 bases left between them.

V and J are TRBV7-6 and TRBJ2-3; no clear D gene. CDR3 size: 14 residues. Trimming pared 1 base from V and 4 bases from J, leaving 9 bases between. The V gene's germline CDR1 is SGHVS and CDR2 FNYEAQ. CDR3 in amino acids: CASSLGAAADTQYF. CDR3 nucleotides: TGTGCCAGCAGCTTAGGCGCGGCCGCAGATACGCAGTATTTT.

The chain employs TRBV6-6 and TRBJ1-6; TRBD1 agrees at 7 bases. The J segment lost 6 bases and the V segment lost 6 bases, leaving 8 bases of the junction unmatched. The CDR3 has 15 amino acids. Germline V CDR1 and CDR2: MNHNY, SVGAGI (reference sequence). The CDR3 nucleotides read TGTGCCAGCAGCCAAACCCGGGACAGTAATTCACCCCTCCACTTT. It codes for CASSQTRDSNSPLHF.

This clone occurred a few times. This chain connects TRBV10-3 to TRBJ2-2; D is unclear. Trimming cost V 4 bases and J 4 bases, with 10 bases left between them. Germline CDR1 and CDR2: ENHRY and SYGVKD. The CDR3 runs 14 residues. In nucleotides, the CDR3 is TGTGCCATCAGTGTGGACGTGGTCACCGGGGAGCTGTTTTTT. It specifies CAISVDVVTGELFF.

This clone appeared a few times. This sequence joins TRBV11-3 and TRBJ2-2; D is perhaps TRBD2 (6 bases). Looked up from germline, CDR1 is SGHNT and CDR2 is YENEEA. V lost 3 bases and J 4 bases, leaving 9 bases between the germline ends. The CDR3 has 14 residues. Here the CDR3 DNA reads TGTGCCAGCAGCTTGGGGGAGGCCACCGGGGAGCTGTTTTTT. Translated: CASSLGEATGELFF.

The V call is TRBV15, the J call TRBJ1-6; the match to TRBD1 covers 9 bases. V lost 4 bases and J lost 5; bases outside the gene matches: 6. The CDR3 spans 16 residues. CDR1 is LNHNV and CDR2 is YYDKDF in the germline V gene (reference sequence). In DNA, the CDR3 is TGTGCCACCAGCAAACCCGGGACAGGGAATAATTCACCCCTCCACTTT. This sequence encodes CATSKPGTGNNSPLHF. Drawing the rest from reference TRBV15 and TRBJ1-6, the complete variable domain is DAMVIQNPRYQVTQFGKPVTLSCSQTLNHNVMYWYQQKSSQAPKLLFHYYDKDFNNEADTPDNFQSRRPNTSFCFLDIRSPGLGDTAMYLCATSKPGTGNNSPLHFGNGTRLTVT.

Here the CDR3 reads CASSPYSGNQPQHF. CDR3 sequence (DNA): TGTGCCAGCAGCCCTTACTCAGGGAATCAGCCCCAGCATTTT. The V and J genes are TRBV7-2 and TRBJ1-5; D perhaps matches TRBD1 (5 bases). Germline CDR1 is SGHTA and CDR2 is FQGNSA. The CDR3 spans 14 residues. V lost 5 bases and J lost 4, with 12 bases in between.

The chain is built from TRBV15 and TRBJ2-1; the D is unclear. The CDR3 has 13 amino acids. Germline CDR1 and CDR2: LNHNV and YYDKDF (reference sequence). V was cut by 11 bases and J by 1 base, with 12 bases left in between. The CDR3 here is CALGKESYNEQFF. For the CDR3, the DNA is TGTGCCTTGGGGAAAGAGTCCTACAATGAGCAGTTCTTC.

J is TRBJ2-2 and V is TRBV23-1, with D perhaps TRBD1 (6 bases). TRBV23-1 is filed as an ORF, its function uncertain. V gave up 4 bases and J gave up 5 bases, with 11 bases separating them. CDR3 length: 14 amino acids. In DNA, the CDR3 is TGCGCCAGCAGTCGAAACAGGGCAACCGGGGAGCTGTTTTTT. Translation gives CASSRNRATGELFF.

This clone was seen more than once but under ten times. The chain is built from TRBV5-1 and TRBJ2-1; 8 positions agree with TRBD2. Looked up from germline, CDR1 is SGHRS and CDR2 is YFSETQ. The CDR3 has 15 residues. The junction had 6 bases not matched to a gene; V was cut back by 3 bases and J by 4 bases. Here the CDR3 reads CASSSGRAVYNEQFF. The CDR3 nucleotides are TGCGCCAGCAGCTCCGGGAGGGCCGTGTACAATGAGCAGTTCTTC.

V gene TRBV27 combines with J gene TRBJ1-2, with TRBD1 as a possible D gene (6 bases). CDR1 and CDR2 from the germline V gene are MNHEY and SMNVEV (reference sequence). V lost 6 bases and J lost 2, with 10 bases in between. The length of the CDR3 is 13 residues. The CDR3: CASRKTGNYGYTF. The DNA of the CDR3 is TGTGCCAGCAGAAAGACAGGCAACTATGGCTACACCTTC.